This TCR beta chain was sequenced in a study of cytomegalovirus exposure and HLA in healthy donors. Study-wide background: From HLA-typed donors, an early data release held some 91 million unique TCRs.

Between the trimmed V and J ends, which lost 8 bases and 6 bases, there was a span of 10 bases. The CDR3 sequence is 11 residues long. Germline V gives CDR1 SEHNR, CDR2 FQNEAQ (reference sequence). PCR employed 60 Vbeta and 13 Jbeta primers. Here immunoSEQ multiplex PCR was the method, and the copy in TCRdb shows in-frame clones only, minus some. The table has some 130,000 clones, under 90% seen once. The V and J genes are TRBV7-9 and TRBJ1-1; unclear D gene. The clonotype was recovered from a man aged 18 to 29 in good health and CMV-seronegative. Sample: PBMCs. This CDR3 reads CASQRGAEAFF. The CDR3 DNA reads TGTGCCAGCCAGCGCGGGGCTGAAGCTTTCTTT.